Listed below are T cell receptor beta chains from one sample, sequenced in a study of naive and memory T cell subsets. One entry per CDR3 protein results from TCRdb running MiXCR on the UMI-ligation and nested PCR reads. The table records 130,000 or so distinct CDR3 sequences, 30% to 45% of them present only once. The source material was central memory CD4+ T cells from blood. These receptor sequences come from a human donor in good health. CDR3s include the opening cysteine and the closing phenylalanine or tryptophan. The order of the fields is clone size, J gene, D gene, V gene, CDR3 protein, CDR3 DNA. D genes are given only for firm matches. Size tells how often a clone was seen (once, few, many) or the class of an expanded clone, and some rows leave it out.

>.|TRBJ1-4|.|TRBV5-5
CASSLGSERRIRLFF
TGTGCCAGCAGCTTGGGCAGTGAGCGGAGGATACGACTGTTTTTT
>.|TRBJ2-3|TRBD2|TRBV28
CASTGLAGEEGTDTQYF
TGTGCCAGTACCGGACTAGCGGGAGAGGAGGGCACAGATACGCAGTATTTT
>.|TRBJ1-5|TRBD1|TRBV12-3/TRBV12-4
CASSKGQLSNQPQHF
TGTGCCAGCAGTAAGGGACAGCTAAGCAATCAGCCCCAGCATTTT
>.|TRBJ2-1|.|TRBV2
CASSEGFEQFF
TGTGCCAGCAGTGAGGGATTCGAGCAGTTCTTC
>.|TRBJ1-5|TRBD1|TRBV28
CASSFFQGAQPQHF
TGTGCCAGCAGTTTTTTCCAGGGGGCTCAGCCCCAGCATTTT
>.|TRBJ2-7|.|TRBV25-1
CASSARQYSYEQYF
TGTGCCAGCAGTGCCAGACAGTATTCCTACGAGCAGTACTTC
>.|TRBJ2-5|.|TRBV12-3/TRBV12-4
CASSPGGGVETQYF
TGTGCCAGCAGTCCCGGAGGGGGGGTTGAGACCCAGTACTTC
>.|TRBJ2-1|.|TRBV18
CASSPRLNFNEQFF
TGTGCCAGCTCACCACGACTAAACTTCAATGAGCAGTTCTTC
>few|TRBJ2-3|TRBD2|TRBV29-1
CSAIALADYTDTQYF
TGCAGCGCCATAGCCCTAGCGGATTACACAGATACGCAGTATTTT
>.|TRBJ2-1|.|TRBV6-5
CASSYYGGYNEQFF
TGTGCCAGCAGTTACTATGGGGGATACAATGAGCAGTTCTTC
>once|TRBJ1-5|TRBD1|TRBV10-2
CASRETGGNQPQHF
TGCGCCAGCAGGGAGACAGGGGGCAATCAGCCCCAGCATTTT
>.|TRBJ2-2|.|TRBV28
CASSASSIGAGELFF
TGTGCCAGCAGTGCCTCAAGTATCGGGGCCGGGGAGCTGTTTTTT
>few|TRBJ2-1|.|TRBV7-8
CASSVSILTDRYNEQFF
TGTGCCAGCAGCGTTTCCATTCTAACGGATCGCTACAATGAGCAGTTCTTC
>.|TRBJ2-1|.|TRBV2
CASSETRGWSGVKIF
TGTGCCAGCAGTGAGACCAGGGGTTGGTCGGGAGTAAAAATCTTC
>.|TRBJ2-1|TRBD2|TRBV7-3
CASSLRLAGEVNEQFF
TGTGCCAGCAGCTTAAGATTAGCGGGAGAAGTCAATGAGCAGTTCTTC
>.|TRBJ2-2|.|TRBV5-1
CASSLLGRDTGELFF
TGCGCCAGCAGCTTGTTGGGCAGAGACACCGGGGAGCTGTTTTTT
>many|TRBJ1-5|.|TRBV7-2
CASSLGHLLSNQPQHF
TGTGCCAGCAGCTTAGGGCACCTACTTAGCAATCAGCCCCAGCATTTT
>many|TRBJ1-1|.|TRBV6-5
CASSPRTAKNTEAFF
TGTGCCAGCAGTCCCCGGACAGCGAAGAACACTGAAGCTTTCTTT
>few|TRBJ2-1|.|TRBV6-5
CASTNSLAGEQFF
TGTGCCAGCACGAATAGCCTAGCAGGCGAGCAGTTCTTC
>many|TRBJ1-2|.|TRBV29-1
CSVEDQGSGGYTF
TGCAGCGTTGAAGATCAAGGGTCCGGTGGCTACACCTTC
>.|TRBJ2-3|.|TRBV29-1
CSVEDRATGTDTQYF
TGCAGCGTTGAAGATAGGGCTACCGGCACAGATACGCAGTATTTT
>.|TRBJ2-2|.|TRBV29-1
CSVATVGTGELFF
TGCAGCGTCGCCACCGTAGGCACCGGGGAGCTGTTTTTT
>.|TRBJ2-5|.|TRBV29-1
CSVGQSKSETQYF
TGCAGCGTTGGGCAGAGCAAGTCAGAGACCCAGTACTTC
>.|TRBJ2-5|.|TRBV5-6
CASSLLGVETQYF
TGTGCCAGCAGCTTGTTAGGGGTCGAGACCCAGTACTTC
>many|TRBJ2-1|.|TRBV29-1
CSVALGGGYNEQFF
TGCAGCGTAGCCTTGGGCGGTGGGTACAATGAGCAGTTCTTC
>.|TRBJ1-6|.|TRBV2
CATGPGGRYSPLHF
TGTGCCACCGGCCCGGGAGGGCGTTATTCACCCCTCCACTTT
>few|TRBJ1-6|TRBD1|TRBV20-1
CSASRDRVNSPLHF
TGCAGTGCTAGTCGAGACAGGGTCAATTCACCCCTCCACTTT
>.|TRBJ2-3|.|TRBV7-7
CASSLGVGLLDTQYF
TGTGCCAGCAGCTTAGGCGTGGGACTCTTGGATACGCAGTATTTT
>.|TRBJ2-1|TRBD2|TRBV25-1
CASSDSSGRGDEQFF
TGTGCCAGCAGTGACAGTAGCGGGAGAGGCGATGAGCAGTTCTTC
>once|TRBJ2-3|.|TRBV6-1
CASSERIRSPGTDTQYF
TGTGCCAGCAGTGAACGCATCAGATCCCCGGGCACAGATACGCAGTATTTT
>.|TRBJ2-7|.|TRBV30
CAWSVGRIEQYF
TGTGCCTGGAGTGTGGGGAGGATCGAGCAGTACTTC
>.|TRBJ2-5|.|TRBV6-5
CASRQGKETQYF
TGTGCCAGCCGCCAGGGGAAAGAGACCCAGTACTTC
>once|TRBJ2-7|.|TRBV5-5
CATQRAGGGLEQYF
TGTGCCACCCAGCGGGCAGGGGGGGGGCTCGAGCAGTACTTC
>few|TRBJ1-2|.|TRBV28
CASTKPPSVRGNYGYTF
TGTGCCAGCACCAAACCTCCGTCGGTTCGGGGTAACTATGGCTACACCTTC
>many|TRBJ2-1|TRBD2|TRBV7-9
CASSLGGGSGEQFF
TGTGCCAGCAGCTTAGGTGGCGGGAGCGGGGAGCAGTTCTTC
>few|TRBJ1-5|.|TRBV28
CASSLFPLHQAGNQPQHF
TGTGCCAGCAGTTTATTTCCCCTCCACCAGGCGGGCAATCAGCCCCAGCATTTT
>.|TRBJ2-1|.|TRBV9
CASSVVSRDHNEQFF
TGTGCCAGCAGCGTAGTTTCCCGGGACCACAATGAGCAGTTCTTC
>.|TRBJ1-6|.|TRBV20-1
CSASNLKTNSPLHF
TGCAGTGCTAGTAATCTAAAAACGAATTCACCCCTCCACTTT
>few|TRBJ2-5|.|TRBV29-1
CSVEDETQYF
TGCAGCGTTGAAGACGAGACCCAGTACTTC
>.|TRBJ1-1|.|TRBV6-5
CASSYGMTGDEAFF
TGTGCCAGCAGTTACGGAATGACAGGAGATGAAGCTTTCTTT
>many|TRBJ2-5|.|TRBV12-3/TRBV12-4
CASSRKGLQETQYF
TGTGCCAGCAGCCGTAAAGGCTTACAAGAGACCCAGTACTTC
>.|TRBJ1-1|.|TRBV5-6
CASSLFRGRTEAFF
TGTGCCAGCAGCTTATTTCGGGGGAGGACTGAAGCTTTCTTT
>.|TRBJ2-1|TRBD2|TRBV12-3/TRBV12-4
CASRGTSGSTYNEQFF
TGTGCCAGCAGGGGGACTAGCGGGAGTACGTACAATGAGCAGTTCTTC
>.|TRBJ1-1|.|TRBV20-1
CSGQFTEAFF
TGCAGCGGTCAGTTCACTGAAGCTTTCTTT
>once|TRBJ2-1|TRBD1|TRBV20-1
CSASPGQGAMKAFNEQFF
TGCAGTGCTAGTCCGGGACAGGGGGCGATGAAAGCTTTCAATGAGCAGTTCTTC
>.|TRBJ2-3|.|TRBV20-1
CSASKATSRTDTQYF
TGCAGTGCTAGTAAGGCTACCTCCCGCACAGATACGCAGTATTTT
>.|TRBJ1-2|TRBD1|TRBV12-3/TRBV12-4
CASSVGQGANYGYTF
TGTGCCAGCAGTGTCGGACAGGGGGCGAACTATGGCTACACCTTC
>.|TRBJ1-2|.|TRBV5-5
CASSLGTSTYGYTF
TGTGCCAGCAGCTTGGGCACCTCCACCTATGGCTACACCTTC
>.|TRBJ2-5|.|TRBV4-3
CASSQDQGGGETQYF
TGCGCCAGCAGCCAAGATCAGGGAGGGGGAGAGACCCAGTACTTC
>.|TRBJ2-6|.|TRBV27
CASSKDPGANVLTF
TGTGCCAGCAGCAAAGACCCTGGGGCCAACGTCCTGACTTTC
>few|TRBJ2-7|TRBD1|TRBV2
CASGQGRTYEQYF
TGTGCCAGCGGACAGGGAAGGACCTACGAGCAGTACTTC
>few|TRBJ2-3|TRBD1|TRBV29-1
CSAGTGPRGDTQYF
TGCAGCGCGGGGACAGGGCCCAGGGGGGATACGCAGTATTTT
>.|TRBJ2-1|TRBD1|TRBV7-9
CASSAGGREQFF
TGTGCCAGCAGTGCAGGGGGCCGGGAGCAGTTCTTC